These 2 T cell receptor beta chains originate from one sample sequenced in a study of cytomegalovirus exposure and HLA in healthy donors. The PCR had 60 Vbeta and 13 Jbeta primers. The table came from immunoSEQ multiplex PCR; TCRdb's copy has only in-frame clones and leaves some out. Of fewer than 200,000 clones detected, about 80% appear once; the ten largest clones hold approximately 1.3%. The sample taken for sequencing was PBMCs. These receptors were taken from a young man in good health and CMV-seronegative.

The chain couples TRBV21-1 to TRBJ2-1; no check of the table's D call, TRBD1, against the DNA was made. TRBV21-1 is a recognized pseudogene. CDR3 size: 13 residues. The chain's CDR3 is CASSTTGGLGQFF. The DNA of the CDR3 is TGTGCCAGCAGCACGACAGGGGGCCTCGGGCAGTTCTTC.

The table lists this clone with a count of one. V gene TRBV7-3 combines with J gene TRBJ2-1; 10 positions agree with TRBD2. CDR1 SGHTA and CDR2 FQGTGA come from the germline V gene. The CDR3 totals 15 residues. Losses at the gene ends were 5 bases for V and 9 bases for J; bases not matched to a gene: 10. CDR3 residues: CASSRASGSSGEQFF. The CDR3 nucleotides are TGTGCCAGCAGCAGGGCTAGCGGGAGTTCGGGTGAGCAGTTCTTC.